A selection of T cell receptor beta chains follows, all from one sample in a study of T cells in Graves' hyperthyroidism and ophthalmopathy. TCRdb re-derived calls from the multiplex PCR reads in MiXCR, one entry per CDR3 protein. The sample lists around 290,000 distinct CDR3 sequences, 15% to 20% seen once, with over 50% in the top ten. The specimen was blood. Receptor source: a woman aged 55-70 years with Graves' ophthalmopathy. Each CDR3 is given with its conserved first and last residue. The D gene is left open where the match is weak. Clone size is shown for a subset of rows, as once, few, many or a class of expanded clone.

>TRBJ1-1|TRBV18|.|few|15
TGTGCCAGCTCACCACCGGGTCCTGATAACACTGAAGCTTTCTTT
CASSPPGPDNTEAFF
>TRBJ2-3|TRBV11-2|.|many|15
TGTGCCAGCAGCCTATCAGGGGTTTCGACAGATACGCAGTATTTT
CASSLSGVSTDTQYF
>TRBJ2-7|TRBV5-1|.|.|14
TGCGCCAGCAGCGAGTCCGGGACGGCTGATAGGCAGTACTTC
CASSESGTADRQYF
>TRBJ2-7|TRBV4-2|TRBD1|.|16
TGTGCCAGCAGCCAATACATGACAGGGGGGTCCTACGAGCAGTACTTC
CASSQYMTGGSYEQYF
>TRBJ1-1|TRBV4-2|.|.|15
TGTGCCAGCAGCCAAGGGAACATAGAAAACACTGAAGCTTTCTTT
CASSQGNIENTEAFF
>TRBJ1-1|TRBV6-2/TRBV6-3|.|many|13
TGTGCCAGCAGTTACTATGTCCGTGGGGAAGCTTTCTTT
CASSYYVRGEAFF
>TRBJ2-2|TRBV25-1|.|many|16
TGTGCCAGCAGTGAAGGGGGACCAGCTAAGGGCGGGGAGCTGTTTTTT
CASSEGGPAKGGELFF
>TRBJ2-3|TRBV20-1|TRBD1|many|12
TGCAGTGCTGGACAGGGCACAGATACGCAGTATTTT
CSAGQGTDTQYF
>TRBJ1-2|TRBV29-1|TRBD1|many|13
TGCAGCGTGGGAGGGGGCGCCGGCTATGGCTACACCTTC
CSVGGGAGYGYTF
>TRBJ2-1|TRBV6-1|.|many|16
TGTGCCAGCAGTGATTGGGTGCCGCCCTCCTACAATGAGCAGTTCTTC
CASSDWVPPSYNEQFF
>TRBJ2-3|TRBV7-7|TRBD1|.|15
TGTGCTAGCAGCCCCGGGACAGGGTGGGCAGATACGCAGTATTTT
CASSPGTGWADTQYF
>TRBJ2-3|TRBV5-1|TRBD2|.|19
TGCGCCAGCAGCTTGCGGTCCCGACTAGCGGGGGGGTCCACAGATACGCAGTATTTT
CASSLRSRLAGGSTDTQYF
>TRBJ1-6|TRBV19|.|few|14
TGTGCCAGTAGTGACGAATTTAATAATTCACCCCTCCACTTT
CASSDEFNNSPLHF
>TRBJ2-1|TRBV20-1|.|.|14
TGCAGTACTATCGGACCGAGCTCCTACAATGAGCAGTTCTTC
CSTIGPSSYNEQFF
>TRBJ2-1|TRBV7-2|TRBD2|many|13
TGTGCCAGCGGGACTAGCGGGGGAAATGAGCAGTTCTTC
CASGTSGGNEQFF
>TRBJ2-3|TRBV5-8|.|few|15
TGTGCCAGCAGCTTGGCAAGGTGGGGGACAGATACGCAGTATTTT
CASSLARWGTDTQYF
>TRBJ1-4|TRBV18|.|many|14
TGTGCCAGCTCACCCCCAGCGGGGGGGGAAAAACTGTTTTTT
CASSPPAGGEKLFF
>TRBJ1-4|TRBV5-4|TRBD1|few|15
TGTGCCAGCAGCCCGACAGGGATGGCTAATGAAAAACTGTTTTTT
CASSPTGMANEKLFF
>TRBJ1-2|TRBV20-1|TRBD1|few|17
TGCAGTGCTAGAGCCCCGGACAGGGGGCGAATCTCGGTCGGCTACACCTTC
CSARAPDRGRISVGYTF
>TRBJ2-1|TRBV20-1|.|once|14
TGCAGTGCTAGAGACCCGGGACTCTACAATGAGCAGTTCTTC
CSARDPGLYNEQFF
>TRBJ2-7|TRBV5-5|TRBD1|many|14
TGTGCCAGCAGCCCGGACAGGGTCCCCTACGAGCAGTACTTC
CASSPDRVPYEQYF
>TRBJ2-1|TRBV24-1|TRBD2|.|16
TGTGCCACCAGTGATTGGGCTAGCGGAATGTACAATGAGCAGTTCTTC
CATSDWASGMYNEQFF
>TRBJ1-3|TRBV3-1|.|many|12
TGTGCCAGCAGAGCAACTGGAAACACCATATATTTT
CASRATGNTIYF
>TRBJ2-1|TRBV4-1|.|many|11
TGCGCCAGCAGCCAAGTCGATGAGCAGTTCTTC
CASSQVDEQFF
>TRBJ2-7|TRBV2|.|many|16
TGTGCCAGCATCGACTTCGCTTGGGACGGCTCCTACGAGCAGTACTTC
CASIDFAWDGSYEQYF
>TRBJ1-1|TRBV27|TRBD1|.|17
TGTGCCAGCAGTTTCAAGGGACAGGGGTCGGGGAACACTGAAGCTTTCTTT
CASSFKGQGSGNTEAFF
>TRBJ2-7|TRBV6-2/TRBV6-3|TRBD2|.|18
TGTGCCAGCAGTTACCCGACTAGCGGGAACCCTAACTCCTACGAGCAGTACTTC
CASSYPTSGNPNSYEQYF
>TRBJ2-3|TRBV12-3/TRBV12-4|.|many|14
TGTGCCAGCAGTTCGAGGCGGGGTGGTGTTACGCAGTATTTT
CASSSRRGGVTQYF
>TRBJ1-1|TRBV18|.|.|15
TGTGCCAGCTCACCATACGTCGGGGGGACCACTGAAGCTTTCTTT
CASSPYVGGTTEAFF
>TRBJ1-5|TRBV6-1|.|many|14
TGTGCCAGCAGGGCGCCTTTACGAAATCAGCCCCAGCATTTT
CASRAPLRNQPQHF
>TRBJ1-1|TRBV2|.|many|14
TGTGCCAGCAGTGTAAGATCCTCGAACACTGAAGCTTTCTTT
CASSVRSSNTEAFF
>TRBJ1-2|TRBV18|.|few|18
TGTGCCAGCTCACCACAGGGACCGGAGGGTCCTAATGGCTTGGGCTACACCTTC
CASSPQGPEGPNGLGYTF
>TRBJ1-2|TRBV7-2|.|many|11
TGTGCCAGCAGCTTAGCGTTTGGCTACACCTTC
CASSLAFGYTF
>TRBJ1-1|TRBV28|.|many|12
TGTGCCAGCATCATGGGGGGGACTGAAGCTTTCTTT
CASIMGGTEAFF
>TRBJ1-1|TRBV7-2|.|many|15
TGTGCCAGCAGCTTATATCGGGGCTTGAACACTGAAGCTTTCTTT
CASSLYRGLNTEAFF
>TRBJ2-1|TRBV28|TRBD2|many|16
TGTGCCAGCAGTTTCATCACGCTAGCGGGGAACAATGAGCAGTTCTTC
CASSFITLAGNNEQFF
>TRBJ2-5|TRBV9|.|.|12
TGTGCCAGCAGCGATCCTGCGGAGACCCAGTACTTC
CASSDPAETQYF
>TRBJ2-5|TRBV5-1|.|.|14
TGCGCCAGCAGCAAAACAGGGCGCCAAGAGACCCAGTACTTC
CASSKTGRQETQYF
>TRBJ2-3|TRBV7-6|TRBD2|many|18
TGTGCCAGCAGCTCTCTAGCGGGGGGCGGATCGAACACAGATACGCAGTATTTT
CASSSLAGGGSNTDTQYF
>TRBJ2-7|TRBV4-2|TRBD1|few|16
TGTGCCAGCAGCCAAGATTTGACAGGGGGAGCCTACGAGCAGTACTTC
CASSQDLTGGAYEQYF
>TRBJ1-4|TRBV5-1|.|few|14
TGCGCCAGCAGTCAGAGATCCGGTATTGAAAAACTGTTTTTT
CASSQRSGIEKLFF
>TRBJ1-1|TRBV28|TRBD1|many|14
TGTGCCAGCAGTTTATCCACAGGGGCCACTGAAGCTTTCTTT
CASSLSTGATEAFF
>TRBJ1-1|TRBV5-1|.|many|14
TGCGCCAGCGGGGACGGTAGCATGAACACTGAAGCTTTCTTT
CASGDGSMNTEAFF
>TRBJ2-3|TRBV27|.|few|13
TGTGCCAGCAGACAGATGACCACAGATACGCAGTATTTT
CASRQMTTDTQYF
>TRBJ2-1|TRBV20-1|TRBD2|.|16
TGCAGTGCTAGACCCGGGACTAGCGGGAGATTGAGTGAGCAGTTCTTC
CSARPGTSGRLSEQFF
>TRBJ2-1|TRBV7-2|.|many|16
TGTGCCAGCAGCCGGGCCTGGGGACCGCCAAACAATGAGCAGTTCTTC
CASSRAWGPPNNEQFF
>TRBJ2-5|TRBV5-6|.|.|13
TGTGCCAGCAGCTGGGCGGGGACGGTGGCCCAGTACTTC
CASSWAGTVAQYF